A single TCR beta chain is shown here with its context. Its specificity is unknown. This CDR3 is 17 amino acids long. This sample is part of a study of OX40 agonist ivuxolimab in advanced cancers. Sequenced by immunoSEQ multiplex PCR; TCRdb stores in-frame clones only, minus some. The table has about 68,000 clones, about 90% seen once; the top ten hold more than 4.5%. Whole-study findings and limits: Individuals who were partial responders at 0.1-3.0 mg/kg had clonal expansion that ranked among the lowest. Clonal expansion by week 6 occurred in CD4+ and CD8+ blood T cells (at 0.1 to 3.0 mg/kg).

The TCR sequence derives from an adult with an advanced solid tumor such as melanoma, head and neck, liver or kidney cancer. The sample was CD4+ or CD8+ T cells sorted from blood, taken in a trial of the OX40 agonist ivuxolimab. The chain combines TRBV21-1 with TRBJ1-5; TRBD1, the table's D call, lacks a check against the DNA. TRBV21-1 is a recognized pseudogene. The CDR3 DNA is TGTGCCAGCAGCCTCCCCGGGCAGGGGGCGTTCAATCAGCCCCAGCATTTT. This sequence encodes CASSLPGQGAFNQPQHF.